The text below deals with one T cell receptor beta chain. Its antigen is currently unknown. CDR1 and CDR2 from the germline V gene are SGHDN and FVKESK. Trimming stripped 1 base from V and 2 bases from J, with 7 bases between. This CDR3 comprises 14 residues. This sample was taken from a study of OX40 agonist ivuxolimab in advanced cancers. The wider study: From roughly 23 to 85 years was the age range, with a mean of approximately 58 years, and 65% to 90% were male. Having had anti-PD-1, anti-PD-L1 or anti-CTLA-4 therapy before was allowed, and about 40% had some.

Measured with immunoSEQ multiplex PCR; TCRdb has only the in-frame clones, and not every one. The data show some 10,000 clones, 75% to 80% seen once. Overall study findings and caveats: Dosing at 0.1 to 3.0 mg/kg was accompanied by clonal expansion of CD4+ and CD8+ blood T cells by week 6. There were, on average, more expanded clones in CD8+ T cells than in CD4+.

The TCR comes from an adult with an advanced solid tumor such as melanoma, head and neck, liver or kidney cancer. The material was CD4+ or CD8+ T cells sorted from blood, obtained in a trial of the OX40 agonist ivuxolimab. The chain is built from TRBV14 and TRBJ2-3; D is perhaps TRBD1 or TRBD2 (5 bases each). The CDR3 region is CASSQAGTTDTQYF. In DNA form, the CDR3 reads TGTGCCAGCAGCCAAGCCGGGACCACAGATACGCAGTATTTT.